These T cell receptor beta chains were read from a single sample in a study of blood T cell repertoires in COVID-19. The method was immunoSEQ multiplex PCR; TCRdb's version includes in-frame clones alone and lacks a portion of them. This table has under 150,000 clones, around 90% appearing once. What was sequenced was peripheral blood. The receptors shown here come from a man aged 55 to 70 with COVID-19, enrolled during active disease. The CDR3 runs from the conserved cysteine through the conserved F or W. The order of the fields is clone size, D gene, V gene, J gene, CDR3 protein, CDR3 DNA. D genes are given only for firm matches. Only part of the rows carry a size: once, few, many, or a class if the clone is expanded.

few	TRBD1	TRBV5-1	TRBJ2-5	CASSPRTGGRGETQYF	TGCGCCAGCAGCCCACGGACAGGGGGAAGAGGAGAGACCCAGTACTTC
NA	NA	TRBV12-2	TRBJ2-7	CASRLRLASYEQYF	TGTGCAAGTCGTCTCAGACTAGCGAGCTACGAGCAGTACTTC
NA	NA	TRBV12-5	TRBJ2-7	CASGLGIGVYEQYF	TGTGCTAGTGGTTTGGGAATCGGGGTTTACGAGCAGTACTTC
once	NA	TRBV19	TRBJ2-1	CASSIGENNEQFF	TGTGCCAGTAGTATTGGGGAGAACAATGAGCAGTTCTTC
NA	TRBD2	TRBV3-1/TRBV3-2	TRBJ2-1	CASSHISGSTTIPSYNEQFF	TGTGCCAGCAGCCATATAAGCGGGAGCACGACTATACCATCCTACAATGAGCAGTTCTTC
NA	TRBD2	TRBV4-3	TRBJ2-1	CASSQDTSGLYNEQFF	TGCGCCAGCAGCCAAGATACTAGCGGGCTCTACAATGAGCAGTTCTTC
once	TRBD2	TRBV3-1/TRBV3-2	TRBJ2-7	CASSQTSGSYEQYF	TGTGCCAGCAGCCAGACTAGCGGGTCCTACGAGCAGTACTTC
NA	NA	TRBV11-3	TRBJ2-1	CASSFDSSYNEQFF	TGTGCCAGCAGCTTCGACAGCTCCTACAATGAGCAGTTCTTC
NA	NA	TRBV29-1	TRBJ2-7	CSAGPLRYEQYF	TGCAGCGCGGGACCGCTCAGGTACGAGCAGTACTTC
once	NA	TRBV7-2	TRBJ2-7	CASSLALALEGSEQYF	TGTGCCAGCAGCTTAGCGCTGGCTCTCGAAGGGAGCGAGCAGTACTTC
NA	TRBD2	TRBV5-4	TRBJ2-7	CASSWTSGVAYEQYF	TGTGCCAGCAGCTGGACTAGCGGGGTGGCCTACGAGCAGTACTTC
NA	TRBD1	TRBV19	TRBJ1-1	CASSMDQGGEAFF	TGTGCCAGTAGTATGGACCAGGGGGGCGAAGCTTTCTTT
NA	NA	TRBV7-8	TRBJ1-1	CASSLLRGGLNTEAFF	TGTGCCAGCAGCTTGCTTAGGGGCGGCTTGAACACTGAAGCTTTCTTT
NA	NA	TRBV3-1/TRBV3-2	TRBJ1-3	CASSQDRNSGNTIYF	TGTGCCAGCAGCCAAGATAGAAACTCTGGAAACACCATATATTTT
NA	NA	TRBV18	TRBJ2-7	CASSMGHSSYEQYF	TGTGCCAGCTCAATGGGCCATAGCTCCTACGAGCAGTACTTC
few	TRBD1	TRBV14	TRBJ2-1	CASSPDRGSYNEQFF	TGTGCCAGCAGCCCTGACAGGGGTTCCTACAATGAGCAGTTCTTC
NA	NA	TRBV10-3	TRBJ2-5	CAISESQGFETQYF	TGTGCCATCAGTGAGTCCCAGGGCTTCGAGACCCAGTACTTC
NA	TRBD1	TRBV27	TRBJ2-6	CASSLLWDSHSGANVLTF	TGTGCCAGCAGTTTGCTCTGGGACAGCCACTCTGGGGCCAACGTCCTGACTTTC
NA	NA	TRBV12-3/TRBV12-4	TRBJ1-5	CASGVFSGPQHF	TGTGCCAGCGGAGTATTTAGTGGGCCCCAGCATTTT
NA	TRBD1	TRBV7-8	TRBJ1-5	CASSLVGTGLQPQHF	TGTGCCAGCAGCTTAGTCGGGACAGGGTTACAGCCCCAGCATTTT
few	NA	TRBV29-1	TRBJ2-5	CSVETLKGETQYF	TGCAGCGTAGAGACCTTAAAGGGGGAGACCCAGTACTTC
NA	NA	TRBV6-5	TRBJ1-6	CASSYSPGATNSPLHF	TGTGCCAGCAGTTACTCCCCAGGGGCCACTAATTCACCCCTCCACTTT
NA	TRBD1	TRBV4-3	TRBJ2-7	CASSQTRQGRYEQYF	TGCGCCAGCAGCCAAACGCGACAGGGGAGATACGAGCAGTACTTC
NA	TRBD1	TRBV4-2	TRBJ2-7	CASSQAGGPVYEQYF	TGTGCCAGCAGCCAAGCAGGGGGCCCCGTCTACGAGCAGTACTTC
NA	NA	TRBV12-3/TRBV12-4	TRBJ1-2	CASSVDSRYGYTF	TGTGCCAGCAGTGTCGACAGCCGCTATGGCTACACCTTC
NA	NA	TRBV12-5	TRBJ1-5	CASAPGSQPQHF	TGTGCTAGTGCCCCCGGGAGTCAGCCCCAGCATTTT
NA	NA	TRBV30	TRBJ1-1	CAWAFSVSTEAFF	TGTGCCTGGGCATTTTCAGTTTCCACTGAAGCTTTCTTT
once	NA	TRBV19	TRBJ2-7	CASSSGTVGYEQYF	TGTGCCAGTAGTTCCGGGACTGTCGGTTACGAGCAGTACTTC